The entry below gives a single T cell receptor (beta chain) sequence along with its context. These data originate in a study of blood T cells in healthy people across ages. A second PCR of roughly 6 to 12 cycles used a sample-barcoded 5' primer and a J-beta primer mix. TCRdb reprocessed the 5' RACE reads with MiXCR, giving one entry per CDR3 protein. The sample carries roughly 550,000 distinct CDR3 sequences, around 24% recorded once. Trimming stripped 5 bases from V and 4 bases from J, with 17 bases between. This CDR3 region has 14 residues. The V gene's germline CDR1 is DFQATT and CDR2 SNEGSKA (reference sequence). The sample was also reused in another study, on T cells of mothers and their children.

Sequencing was done on a sample of blood. This receptor was taken from a boy between 10 and 17 years old in good health. The V call is TRBV20-1, the J call TRBJ1-2; D ambiguous. For the CDR3, the DNA is TGCAGTGCTGAAGCACCGATTATGAGCTATGGCTACACCTTC. Translation: CSAEAPIMSYGYTF.